Each of the 23 T cell receptor beta chains below was sequenced from the same sample in a study of blood T cells in healthy people across ages. Using a J-beta primer mix together with a sample-barcoded 5' primer, a second PCR was run for roughly 6 to 11 cycles. TCRdb recomputed calls from the 5' RACE reads with MiXCR, one row per CDR3 protein. The sample yields about 830,000 distinct CDR3 sequences, less than 80% seen once. Source material: blood. The receptors were sampled from a man in his thirties or forties in good health.

As for this clonotype: The junction does not match germline at one end; this may be a read error. V is TRBV28 and J is TRBJ2-5, with D possibly being TRBD1 (6 bases). The CDR3 loop spans 14 amino acids. CDR1 is MDHEN, CDR2 SYDVKM, per germline. CDR3 DNA: TGTGCCAGCAGTCCGCTATGGGGGCAAGGGACCCAGTACTTC. It codes for CASSPLWGQGTQYF.

This clonotype was seen a handful of times. The rearrangement links TRBV12-3 or TRBV12-4 to TRBJ2-3; tentatively, D is TRBD2 (5 bases). CDR3 size: 15 residues. V was shortened by 1 base and J by 2 bases, with 10 bases between the two germline ends. The CDR3 loop is CASSLGSGDTDTQYF. The DNA of the CDR3 is TGTGCCAGCAGTTTAGGCAGCGGAGACACAGATACGCAGTATTTT.

This chain joins TRBV29-1 and TRBJ2-6; D is tentatively TRBD1 or TRBD2 (5 bases each). The V and J ends lost 6 bases and 2 bases respectively, with 11 bases between them. The CDR3 loop spans 14 amino acids. Germline CDR1 is SQVTM and CDR2 is ANQGSEA. CDR3 nucleotides: TGCAGCGTCGTGGGGGATGCTGGGGCCAACGTCCTGACTTTC. Protein sequence: CSVVGDAGANVLTF. Complete variable domain (other parts from reference TRBV29-1 and TRBJ2-6): SAVISQKPSRDICQRGTSLTIQCQVDSQVTMMFWYRQQPGQSLTLIATANQGSEATYESGFVIDKFPISRPNLTFSTLTVSNMSPEDSSIYLCSVVGDAGANVLTFGAGSRLTVL.

The gene calls are TRBV27 and TRBJ1-2; 9 bases are a match to TRBD1. Per the germline V gene, CDR1 is MNHEY and CDR2 is SMNVEV (reference sequence). The CDR3 length is 13 residues. Losses at the gene ends were 5 bases for V and 6 bases for J; bases not matched to a gene: 4. This CDR3 is CASSARDRDGYTF. DNA for the CDR3: TGTGCCAGCAGTGCCCGGGACAGGGATGGCTACACCTTC.

This clonotype has a handful of counts. The V and J genes are TRBV20-1 and TRBJ2-7, with TRBD1 identical over 9 bases. Germline V CDR1 and CDR2: DFQATT, SNEGSKA (reference sequence). The CDR3 is 19 amino acids. V shed 3 bases and J 3 bases; nucleotides not matched to a gene: 21. This chain's CDR3 is CSARGGGMDRGQFLYEQYF. The CDR3 DNA sequence: TGCAGTGCTAGGGGCGGCGGAATGGACAGGGGCCAATTCCTCTACGAGCAGTACTTC.

The chain combines TRBV7-9 with TRBJ2-4; D unresolved. Trimming took 4 bases from V and 0 from J, leaving 19 bases between them. This CDR3 region has 18 residues. CDR1 is SEHNR, CDR2 FQNEAQ, per germline (reference sequence). The CDR3 sequence is CASSSTLRFYLAKNIQYF. Written as DNA, the CDR3 is TGTGCCAGCAGCTCCACTCTAAGGTTTTACTTAGCCAAAAACATTCAGTACTTC.

V is TRBV12-3 or TRBV12-4 and J is TRBJ2-5, with D uncertain. The CDR3 spans 13 residues. Trimming removed 6 bases at V and 3 bases at J, with 11 bases between. In nucleotides, the CDR3 is TGTGCCAGCAGCCCCCGTGGGAAAGAGACCCAGTACTTC. Translation gives CASSPRGKETQYF.

This clonotype has just a few counts. This clone may be a read error of a much larger clone one base away. The CDR3 DNA sequence: TGTGCCAGCAGACGGGGCGGGTTGTACAATGAGCAGTTCTTC. Residues: CASRRGGLYNEQFF. The chain is built from TRBV7-8 and TRBJ2-1; either TRBD1 or TRBD2 may supply D (5 bases each). With 6 bases removed from V and 4 bases from J, the gap between germline ends came to 13 bases. From germline, CDR1 is SGHVS and CDR2 FQNEAQ. There are 14 residues in the CDR3.

V is TRBV6-2 or TRBV6-3 and J is TRBJ2-1; no definite D call. Germline values: CDR1 MNHEY, CDR2 SVGEGT. The CDR3 consists of 13 residues. V lost 2 bases and J lost 8, with 10 bases in between. Written as DNA, the CDR3 is TGTGCCAGCAGTTACAAGTTCACGGATGAGCAGTTCTTC. Protein: CASSYKFTDEQFF.

J is TRBJ1-6 and V is TRBV6-5, with D unclear. The CDR3 has 13 residues. Trimming removed 6 bases at V and 2 bases at J, with 5 bases between. CDR1 is MNHEY and CDR2 is SVGAGI in the germline V gene. CDR3 DNA: TGTGCCAGCAGGTCCCCCTATAATTCACCCCTCCACTTT. Protein product: CASRSPYNSPLHF.

The gene calls are TRBV13 and TRBJ2-4, with TRBD2 identical over 11 bases. With the DNA end fitting TRBJ2-7 better, the J assignment may be wrong. CDR1 is PRHDT, CDR2 FYEKMQ, per germline (reference sequence). The CDR3 is made up of 17 amino acids. The CDR3 protein is CASSLVSGTSGTYEQYF. Written as DNA, the CDR3 is TGTGCCAGCAGCTTAGTATCCGGGACTAGCGGTACCTACGAGCAGTACTTC.

This clonotype was recorded a few times. V gene TRBV30 combines with J gene TRBJ1-1; a possible D gene is TRBD1 (5 bases). This CDR3 region has 14 residues. V was pared by 1 base and J by 1 base, with 10 bases between. CDR1 GTSNPN and CDR2 SVGIG come from the germline V gene (reference sequence). The CDR3, as DNA: TGTGCCTGGAGTGCCCGGGGGGGGAACACTGAAGCTTTCTTT. The encoded protein is CAWSARGGNTEAFF.

The V and J genes are TRBV12-5 and TRBJ2-7; 7 nucleotides align to TRBD2. TRBJ2-5 explains the end of the DNA better; the J call may be wrong. CDR3 size: 13 residues. Germline V gene data show CDR1 as LGHNT and CDR2 as FRNRAP. The CDR3 DNA sequence: TGTGCTAGTGCTTTCTCGGGGGGAGAGACCCAGTACTTC. It yields the protein CASAFSGGETQYF.

This clonotype showed up just once. V and J are TRBV7-2 and TRBJ2-4; tentatively, D is TRBD2 (5 bases). The CDR3 spans 14 residues. The germline V gene has CDR1 SGHTA and CDR2 FQGNSA. V was trimmed by 0 bases and J by 7 bases, leaving 10 bases between them. This CDR3 is CASSLAAGRNIQYF. In DNA, the CDR3 is TGTGCCAGCAGCTTAGCCGCGGGCAGGAACATTCAGTACTTC.

This clonotype was counted a few times. The V call is TRBV10-3, the J call TRBJ2-3, with 8 positions matching TRBD2. The trim removed 7 bases at V and 4 bases at J, leaving 4 bases unmatched. The CDR3 extends over 13 amino acids. Germline V gene lookup returns CDR1 ENHRY and CDR2 SYGVKD. This CDR3 is CAITGGAADTQYF. The CDR3 DNA follows: TGTGCCATCACCGGGGGGGCGGCAGATACGCAGTATTTT.

The V call is TRBV3-1, the J call TRBJ2-3; D gene unclear. The germline gives CDR1 LGHDT, CDR2 YNNKEL (reference sequence). CDR3 length: 16 residues. V dropped 0 bases and J dropped 4 bases, with 14 bases sitting between them. CDR3 nucleotide sequence: TGTGCCAGCAGCCAAGATAGTCCTTCCCTCCCAGATACGCAGTATTTT. This sequence encodes CASSQDSPSLPDTQYF.

There are a few counts of this clonotype. This chain uses TRBV7-2 with TRBJ1-6; tentative D call: TRBD1 (5 bases). V was pared by 1 base and J by 2 bases, with 9 bases between. This CDR3 region has 16 residues. Per the germline V gene, CDR1 is SGHTA and CDR2 is FQGNSA. This CDR3 is CASSLGGAAYNSPLHF. The CDR3 region has the DNA TGTGCCAGCAGCTTAGGTGGGGCGGCCTATAATTCACCCCTCCACTTT.

The chain carries TRBV4-2 and TRBJ2-3; 12 bases fit TRBD2. CDR3 length equals 18 residues. CDR1 and CDR2 (germline): LGHNA, YNFKEQ. J was trimmed by 1 base and V by 1 base; bases with no gene match: 6. The CDR3: CASSQGALAGGRTDTQYF. CDR3 in DNA: TGTGCCAGCAGCCAAGGCGCACTAGCGGGGGGCCGCACAGATACGCAGTATTTT.

In its sample, this clonotype was seen a few times. The genes are TRBV14 and TRBJ2-3; TRBD2 aligns across 7 bases. This CDR3 region has 16 residues. Losses at the gene ends were 4 bases for V and 2 bases for J; bases not matched to a gene: 9. From germline, CDR1 is SGHDN and CDR2 FVKESK. CDR3 amino acids: CASSPLAAPLTDTQYF. The CDR3 DNA is TGTGCCAGCAGCCCCCTAGCGGCACCGCTCACAGATACGCAGTATTTT. Full variable domain (rest looked up from reference TRBV14 and TRBJ2-3): EAGVTQFPSHSVIEKGQTVTLRCDPISGHDNLYWYRRVMGKEIKFLLHFVKESKQDESGMPNNRFLAERTGGTYSTLKVQPAELEDSGVYFCASSPLAAPLTDTQYFGPGTRLTVL.

The chain employs TRBV12-3 or TRBV12-4 and TRBJ2-1, with 10 nucleotides matching TRBD2. The CDR3 is made up of 13 amino acids. V was clipped by 6 bases and J by 7 bases; unmatched bases: 3. The DNA for the CDR3 is TGTGCCAGCAGGAGCGGGGGGGCGAATGAGCAGTTCTTC. This gives the protein CASRSGGANEQFF.

V gene TRBV5-1 combines with J gene TRBJ1-2; no definite D call. Germline CDR1 and CDR2: SGHRS and YFSETQ. V was cut by 0 bases and J by 8 bases, with 20 bases left in between. The CDR3 spans 16 residues. CDR3 in amino acids: CASSLAEVSGAMGYTF. The CDR3 nucleotides are TGCGCCAGCAGCTTGGCCGAGGTTTCCGGAGCTATGGGCTACACCTTC.

The chain uses TRBV7-2 and TRBJ2-1; 12 nucleotides align to TRBD2. V was pared by 2 bases and J by 5 bases, with 7 bases of the junction left unmatched. This CDR3 is built from 17 residues. CDR1 is SGHTA and CDR2 is FQGNSA in the germline V gene. The CDR3 nucleotides are TGTGCCAGCAGCTTAACCCCTAGCGGGGGGGCAAACAATGAGCAGTTCTTC. Its protein product is CASSLTPSGGANNEQFF.

The V call is TRBV9, the J call TRBJ2-3; TRBD2 is a possible D gene (5 bases). Trimming pared 0 bases from V and 4 bases from J, leaving 15 bases between. Germline loops: CDR1 SGDLS, CDR2 YYNGEE. CDR3 length: 16 amino acids. The CDR3 DNA follows: TGTGCCAGCAGCGTAGAGGGAGAGGCGGGCGCAGATACGCAGTATTTT. Translating it yields CASSVEGEAGADTQYF.